This TCR beta chain was obtained from a study of siplizumab effects on memory and regulatory T cells. On this clone itself: Its antigen remains unknown.

This table comes from immunoSEQ multiplex PCR, and its TCRdb copy is limited to in-frame clones, with some not included. The repertoire holds some 120,000 clones, with approximately 94% as singletons. Study-level points and caveats: Proliferating siplizumab-culture Tregs lacked confirmation of suppressive function. Researchers could not give a naive or memory phenotype to roughly 75-97% of proliferating CD4+ or CD8+ clones.

This CDR3 comprises 14 residues. CDR1 SGDLS and CDR2 YYNGEE come from the germline V gene. The V end lost 0 bases, the J end lost 8 bases, and 9 bases lay between the germline ends. V gene TRBV9 combines with J gene TRBJ1-6; D unclear. The TCR was taken from a human donor in good health. The sequenced sample consisted of non-Treg CD4+ T cells sorted from blood. CDR3 in DNA: TGTGCCAGCAGCGTAGAAGGGAGTCATTCACCCCTCCACTTT. It encodes CASSVEGSHSPLHF.